Given below is one T cell receptor beta chain in context. Its matching antigen is unknown. Patients chosen for sequencing had CD8+CD57+ cells that had expanded, as shown by flow cytometry. Genomic DNA, the template, was used for profiling of the TCR beta VDJ and CDR3. TCRdb redid the calling of the reads with MiXCR, one entry per CDR3 protein. The sample records 75,000 to 100,000 distinct CDR3 sequences, around 70% being singletons. The sample comes from a study of CD8+CD57+ T cells in acquired aplastic anemia. Across the study: Yields of DNA that came from sorted CD4+ and CD8+ cells averaged about 3.3 ug. Study-wide points: The study found no significant CD8+ Simpson's diversity difference between patients and controls.

This CDR3 contains 14 residues. The V segment lost 1 base and the J segment 4 bases; nucleotides outside the gene matches: 3. The V gene's germline CDR1 is DFQATT and CDR2 SNEGSKA (reference sequence). This sequence joins TRBV20-1 and TRBJ2-7, with 11 bases identical to TRBD1. The sample taken for sequencing was sorted CD4+, CD8+, or CD8+CD57+ T cells (not recorded which) from PBMCs. The source is a human donor with aplastic anemia. The CDR3 spells CSARGTGGAYEQYF. The CDR3 DNA is TGCAGTGCTAGAGGGACAGGGGGCGCGTACGAGCAGTACTTC.